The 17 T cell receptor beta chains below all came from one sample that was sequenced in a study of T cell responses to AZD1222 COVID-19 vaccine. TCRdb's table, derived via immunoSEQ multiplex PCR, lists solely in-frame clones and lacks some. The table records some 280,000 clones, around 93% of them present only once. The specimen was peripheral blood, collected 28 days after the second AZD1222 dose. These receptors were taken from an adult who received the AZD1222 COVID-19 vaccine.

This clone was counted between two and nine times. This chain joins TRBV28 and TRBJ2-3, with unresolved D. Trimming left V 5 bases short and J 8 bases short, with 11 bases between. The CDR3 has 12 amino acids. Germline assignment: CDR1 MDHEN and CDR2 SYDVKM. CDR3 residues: CASSPLLGTQYF. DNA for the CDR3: TGTGCCAGCAGTCCACTATTGGGTACGCAGTATTTT.

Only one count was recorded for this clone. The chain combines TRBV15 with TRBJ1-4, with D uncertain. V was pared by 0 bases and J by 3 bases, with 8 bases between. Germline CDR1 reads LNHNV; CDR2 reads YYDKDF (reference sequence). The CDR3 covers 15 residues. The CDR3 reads CATSRDAEANEKLFF. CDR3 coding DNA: TGTGCCACCAGCAGAGATGCGGAGGCTAATGAAAAACTGTTTTTT.

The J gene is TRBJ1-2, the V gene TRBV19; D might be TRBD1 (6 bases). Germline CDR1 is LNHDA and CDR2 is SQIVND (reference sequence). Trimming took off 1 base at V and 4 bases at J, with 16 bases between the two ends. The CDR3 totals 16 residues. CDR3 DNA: TGTGCCAGTAGTATAGGAACAGGGAGAACAATCTATGGCTACACCTTC. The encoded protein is CASSIGTGRTIYGYTF.

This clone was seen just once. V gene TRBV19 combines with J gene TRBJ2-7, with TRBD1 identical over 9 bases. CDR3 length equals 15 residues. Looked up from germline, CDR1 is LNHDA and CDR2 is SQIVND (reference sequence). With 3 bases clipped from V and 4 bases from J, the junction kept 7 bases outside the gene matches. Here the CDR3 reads CASSISGQGWYEQYF. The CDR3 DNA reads TGTGCCAGTAGTATTTCGGGACAGGGTTGGTACGAGCAGTACTTC.

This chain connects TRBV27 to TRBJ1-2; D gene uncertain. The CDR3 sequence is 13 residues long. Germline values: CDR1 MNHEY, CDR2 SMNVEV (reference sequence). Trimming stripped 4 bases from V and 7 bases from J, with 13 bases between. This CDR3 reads CASSSRTPGGYTF. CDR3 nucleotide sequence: TGTGCCAGCAGTTCCCGGACCCCGGGTGGCTACACCTTC.

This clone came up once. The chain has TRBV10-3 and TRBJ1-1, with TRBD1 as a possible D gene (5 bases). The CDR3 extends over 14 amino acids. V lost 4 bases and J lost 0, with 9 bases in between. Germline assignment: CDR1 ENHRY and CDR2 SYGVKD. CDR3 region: CAISAPGLNTEAFF. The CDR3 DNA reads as TGTGCCATCAGTGCCCCAGGGTTGAACACTGAAGCTTTCTTT.

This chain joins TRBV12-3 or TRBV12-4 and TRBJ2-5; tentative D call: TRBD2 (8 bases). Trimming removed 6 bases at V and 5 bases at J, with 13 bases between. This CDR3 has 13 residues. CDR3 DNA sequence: TGTGCCAGCAGCCGGGGGGGACAGGAGACCCAGTACTTC. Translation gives CASSRGGQETQYF.

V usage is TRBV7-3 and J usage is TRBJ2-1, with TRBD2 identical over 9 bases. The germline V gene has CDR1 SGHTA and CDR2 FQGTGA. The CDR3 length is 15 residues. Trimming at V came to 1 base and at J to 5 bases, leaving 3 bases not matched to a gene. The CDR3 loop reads CASSLSGGAHNEQFF. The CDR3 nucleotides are TGTGCCAGCAGCTTAAGCGGGGGGGCTCACAATGAGCAGTTCTTC.

Here the CDR3 reads CASSFNRVGGYTF. The CDR3, as DNA: TGTGCCAGCAGCTTTAACAGGGTTGGTGGCTACACCTTC. This rearrangement joins TRBV11-2 to TRBJ1-2, with D perhaps matching TRBD1 (6 bases). Trimming left V 3 bases short and J 7 bases short, with 12 bases between. The length of the CDR3 is 13 residues. CDR1 is SGHAT and CDR2 is FQNNGV in the germline V gene.

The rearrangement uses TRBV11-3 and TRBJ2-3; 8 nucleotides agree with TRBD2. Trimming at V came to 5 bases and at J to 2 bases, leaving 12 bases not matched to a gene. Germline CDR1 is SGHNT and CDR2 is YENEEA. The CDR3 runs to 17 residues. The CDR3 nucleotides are TGTGCCAGCAGCGTCCCCTTACTAGCGGCAACCACAGATACGCAGTATTTT. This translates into CASSVPLLAATTDTQYF.

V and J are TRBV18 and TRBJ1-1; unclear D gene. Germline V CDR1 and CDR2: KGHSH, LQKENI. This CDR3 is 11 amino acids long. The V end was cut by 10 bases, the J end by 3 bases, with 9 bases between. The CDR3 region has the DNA TGTGCCAACCGGGTCGACACTGAAGCTTTCTTT. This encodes CANRVDTEAFF.

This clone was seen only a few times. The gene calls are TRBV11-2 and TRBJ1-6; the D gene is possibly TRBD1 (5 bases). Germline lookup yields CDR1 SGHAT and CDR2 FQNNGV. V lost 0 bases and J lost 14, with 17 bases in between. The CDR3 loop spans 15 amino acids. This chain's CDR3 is CASSLEPGSRGSLHF. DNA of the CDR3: TGTGCCAGCAGCTTAGAACCTGGGAGCCGGGGGTCCCTCCACTTT. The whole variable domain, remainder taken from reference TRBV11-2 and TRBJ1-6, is EAGVAQSPRYKIIEKRQSVAFWCNPISGHATLYWYQQILGQGPKLLIQFQNNGVVDDSQLPKDRFSAERLKGVDSTLKIQPAKLEDSAVYLCASSLEPGSRGSLHFGNGTRLTVT.

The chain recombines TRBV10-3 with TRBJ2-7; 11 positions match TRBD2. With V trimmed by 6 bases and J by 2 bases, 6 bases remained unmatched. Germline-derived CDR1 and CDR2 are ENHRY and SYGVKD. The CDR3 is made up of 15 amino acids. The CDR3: CAIRETSGGPYEQYF. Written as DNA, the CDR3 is TGTGCCATCAGGGAAACTAGCGGGGGCCCCTACGAGCAGTACTTC.

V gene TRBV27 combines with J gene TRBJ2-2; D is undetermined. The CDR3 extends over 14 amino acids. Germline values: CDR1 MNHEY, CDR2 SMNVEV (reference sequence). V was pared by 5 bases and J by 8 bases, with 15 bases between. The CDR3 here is CASSPRPPPGELFF. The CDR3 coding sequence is TGTGCCAGCAGTCCCAGACCCCCCCCGGGGGAGCTGTTTTTT.

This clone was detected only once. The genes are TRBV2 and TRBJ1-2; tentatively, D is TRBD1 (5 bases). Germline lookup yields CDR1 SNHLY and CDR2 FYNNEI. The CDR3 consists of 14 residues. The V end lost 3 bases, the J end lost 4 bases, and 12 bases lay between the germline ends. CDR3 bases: TGTGCCAGCAGTGATGAGGGGCTTGGCTATGGCTACACCTTC. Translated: CASSDEGLGYGYTF.

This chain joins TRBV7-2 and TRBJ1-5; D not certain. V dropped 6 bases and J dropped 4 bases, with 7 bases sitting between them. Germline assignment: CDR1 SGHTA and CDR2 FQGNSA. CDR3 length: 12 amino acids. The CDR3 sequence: CASSAVNQPQHF. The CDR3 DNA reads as TGTGCCAGCAGTGCCGTAAATCAGCCCCAGCATTTT.

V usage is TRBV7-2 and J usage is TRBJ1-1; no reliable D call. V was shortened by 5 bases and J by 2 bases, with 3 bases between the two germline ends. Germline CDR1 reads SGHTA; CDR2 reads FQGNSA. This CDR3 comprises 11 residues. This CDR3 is CASSLNTEAFF. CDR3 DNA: TGTGCCAGCAGCCTCAACACTGAAGCTTTCTTT.